This T cell receptor beta chain was observed in a study of shared clonotypes between healthy human individuals. The germline V gene encodes CDR1 LNHDA and CDR2 SQIVND (reference sequence). This CDR3 is 14 amino acids long. V lost 6 bases, J lost 2 bases, and 11 bases lay in between. Produced via immunoSEQ multiplex PCR; TCRdb's table is partial and in-frame only. Of 1,400,000 or so clones listed, 98% to 99% are singletons. This clone was observed once. The chain is built from TRBV19 and TRBJ2-1, with D hard to call. This clonotype was sampled from a man aged 30 to 39 in good health. The specimen sequenced was naive CD4+ T cells sorted from blood. Subset described: CD45RA+ positively selected. Here the CDR3 reads CASRKGYTYNEQFF. The CDR3 DNA sequence: TGTGCCAGTAGGAAGGGTTATACCTACAATGAGCAGTTCTTC.